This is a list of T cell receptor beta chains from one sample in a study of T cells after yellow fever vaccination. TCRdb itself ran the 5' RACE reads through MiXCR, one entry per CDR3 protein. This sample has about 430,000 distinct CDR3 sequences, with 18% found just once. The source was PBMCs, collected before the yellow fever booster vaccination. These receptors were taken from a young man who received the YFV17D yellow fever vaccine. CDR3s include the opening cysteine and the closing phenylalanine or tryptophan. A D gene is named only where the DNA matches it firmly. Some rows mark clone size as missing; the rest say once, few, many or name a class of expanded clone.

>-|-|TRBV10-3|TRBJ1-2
CAISEELNLYTF
TGTGCCATCAGTGAGGAACTTAACCTCTACACCTTC
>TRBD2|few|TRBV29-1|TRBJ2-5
CSVHGGAGETQYF
TGCAGCGTTCACGGGGGGGCAGGAGAGACCCAGTACTTC
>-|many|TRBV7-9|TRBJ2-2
CASSSTELETGVQWGELFF
TGTGCCAGCAGCTCCACGGAGTTGGAGACAGGCGTGCAGTGGGGGGAGCTGTTTTTT
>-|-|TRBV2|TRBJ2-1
CASTGPGSLNEQFF
TGTGCCAGCACAGGGCCCGGGTCTCTCAATGAGCAGTTCTTC
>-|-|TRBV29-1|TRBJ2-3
CSVGLRGTDTQYF
TGCAGCGTTGGGTTGAGGGGCACAGATACGCAGTATTTT
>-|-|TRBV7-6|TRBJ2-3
CASSYRSGGYSTDTQYF
TGTGCCAGCAGCTACCGGTCGGGTGGTTATAGCACAGATACGCAGTATTTT
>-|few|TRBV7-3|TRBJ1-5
CASSLTSFGSVHQPQHF
TGTGCCAGCAGCTTAACCAGTTTTGGGTCGGTTCATCAGCCCCAGCATTTT
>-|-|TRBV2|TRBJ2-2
CASSGSASVSGELFF
TGTGCCAGCAGTGGTAGCGCTAGCGTCTCCGGGGAGCTGTTTTTT
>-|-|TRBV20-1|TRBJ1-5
CSARDSARGNQPQHF
TGCAGTGCTAGAGATTCGGCCAGGGGCAATCAGCCCCAGCATTTT
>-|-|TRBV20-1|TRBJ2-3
CSAKRQVSTDTQYF
TGCAGTGCTAAGAGACAGGTTAGCACAGATACGCAGTATTTT
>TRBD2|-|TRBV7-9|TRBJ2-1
CASSDGLDYNEQFF
TGTGCCAGCAGCGACGGACTAGACTACAATGAGCAGTTCTTC
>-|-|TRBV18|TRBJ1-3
CASSPWDGPSSGNTIYF
TGTGCCAGCTCACCATGGGACGGACCAAGCTCTGGAAACACCATATATTTT
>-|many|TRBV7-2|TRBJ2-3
CASAEGRDTQYF
TGTGCCAGCGCCGAGGGGAGAGATACGCAGTATTTT
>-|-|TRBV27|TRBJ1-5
CASSFRQGGTLNQPQHF
TGTGCCAGCAGTTTTCGGCAGGGAGGGACCCTCAATCAGCCCCAGCATTTT
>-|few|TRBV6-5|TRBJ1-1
CASSSHGGGGTEAFF
TGTGCCAGCAGTTCCCACGGGGGCGGTGGCACTGAAGCTTTCTTT
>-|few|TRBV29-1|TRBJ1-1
CSVEMSRGSEAFF
TGCAGCGTTGAGATGTCCCGAGGCTCTGAAGCTTTCTTT
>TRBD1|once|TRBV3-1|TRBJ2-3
CASSHQTGAGADTQYF
TGTGCCAGCAGCCATCAAACAGGGGCCGGGGCAGATACGCAGTATTTT
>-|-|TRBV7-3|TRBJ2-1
CASSLTGTGPSYNEQFF
TGTGCCAGCAGCTTAACGGGTACAGGGCCTTCCTACAATGAGCAGTTCTTC
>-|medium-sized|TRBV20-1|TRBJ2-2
CSARLRGTNTGELFF
TGCAGTGCTAGACTACGGGGGACGAACACCGGGGAGCTGTTTTTT
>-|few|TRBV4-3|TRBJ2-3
CASSQNTRDSDTQYF
TGCGCCAGCAGCCAAAACACCCGGGACTCAGATACGCAGTATTTT